Listed below are T cell receptor beta chains from one sample, sequenced in a study of T cells in Graves' hyperthyroidism and ophthalmopathy. TCRdb independently ran MiXCR on the multiplex PCR reads; one entry per CDR3 protein. The sample carries more than 650,000 distinct CDR3 sequences, 14% recorded once. Sample: blood. These receptors were taken from a woman aged 18-29 years with Graves' hyperthyroidism. The CDR3 runs from the conserved cysteine through the conserved F or W. Fields, in order: CDR3 length, clone size, V gene, J gene, D gene, CDR3 protein, CDR3 DNA. The D gene is left open where the match is weak. Only some rows state a clone size, as once, few, many or a class for expanded clones.

>13|few|TRBV10-3|TRBJ2-7|-
CAISPDSTYEQYF
TGTGCCATCAGTCCGGACTCCACCTACGAGCAGTACTTC
>16|-|TRBV4-1|TRBJ2-1|-
CASSQEGYRTYNEQFF
TGCGCCAGCAGCCAAGAAGGATATAGGACCTACAATGAGCAGTTCTTC
>16|-|TRBV5-1|TRBJ2-5|TRBD2
CTSSLEWVAGQETQYF
TGCACCAGCAGCTTGGAATGGGTAGCGGGACAAGAGACCCAGTACTTC
>15|many|TRBV7-3|TRBJ2-7|TRBD1
CASSLTGQGNYEQYF
TGTGCCAGCAGCTTAACCGGACAGGGGAACTACGAGCAGTACTTC
>16|many|TRBV24-1|TRBJ2-1|-
CATSDPGHNTYNEQFF
TGTGCCACCAGTGATCCGGGACACAACACCTACAATGAGCAGTTCTTC
>15|-|TRBV19|TRBJ2-7|TRBD1
CATTPGTGKNHEQYF
TGTGCCACCACCCCAGGGACAGGAAAGAACCACGAGCAGTACTTC
>11|few|TRBV3-1|TRBJ1-1|-
CASGLGAGAFF
TGTGCCAGCGGCTTGGGGGCTGGAGCTTTCTTT
>13|few|TRBV30|TRBJ2-2|-
CAWSVHNTGELFF
TGTGCCTGGAGTGTACATAACACCGGGGAGCTGTTTTTT
>15|many|TRBV6-1|TRBJ1-2|TRBD1
CASRDQDRVGYGYTF
TGTGCCAGCAGAGACCAAGACAGGGTGGGGTATGGCTACACCTTC
>15|many|TRBV20-1|TRBJ2-1|TRBD2
CSARERTSGYNEQFF
TGCAGTGCTAGAGAGAGGACTAGCGGATACAATGAGCAGTTCTTC
>12|many|TRBV15|TRBJ2-7|TRBD1
CATSNSGGEQYF
TGTGCCACCAGCAACTCAGGGGGCGAGCAGTACTTC
>15|-|TRBV2|TRBJ2-4|-
CPSSDWGQGGGIQYF
TGTCCCAGCAGTGATTGGGGTCAAGGGGGGGGCATTCAGTACTTC
>15|-|TRBV4-3|TRBJ2-7|-
CASSQGGGQNYEQYF
TGCGCCAGCAGCCAAGGCGGGGGACAGAACTACGAGCAGTACTTC
>16|many|TRBV4-1|TRBJ2-1|TRBD2
CASSGRLATFYNEQFF
TGCGCCAGCAGCGGTCGACTAGCGACCTTTTACAATGAGCAGTTCTTC
>13|-|TRBV6-4|TRBJ2-1|-
CASPGPSYNEQFF
TGTGCCAGCCCGGGCCCAAGTTACAATGAGCAGTTCTTC
>17|many|TRBV29-1|TRBJ2-5|-
CSVQGTRVPLQQETQYF
TGCAGCGTCCAAGGGACGAGGGTACCGCTGCAACAAGAGACCCAGTACTTC
>14|many|TRBV5-5|TRBJ2-3|TRBD2
CASSWGLATDTQYF
TGTGCCAGCAGCTGGGGACTAGCGACAGATACGCAGTATTTT
>14|few|TRBV20-1|TRBJ2-7|TRBD2
CSARDPAGGNEQYF
TGCAGTGCTAGAGATCCCGCGGGAGGAAACGAGCAGTACTTC
>13|many|TRBV6-1|TRBJ2-3|-
CASSYSWADTQYF
TGTGCCAGCAGTTACTCTTGGGCAGATACGCAGTATTTT
>14|-|TRBV2|TRBJ2-5|-
CASRRTELWETQYF
TGTGCCAGCCGGCGGACAGAGCTTTGGGAGACCCAGTACTTC
>16|-|TRBV3-1|TRBJ2-3|-
CASSPKLYGPTDTQYF
TGTGCCAGCAGCCCCAAGCTATATGGTCCCACAGATACGCAGTATTTT
>14|many|TRBV30|TRBJ2-7|-
CAWSVPARGREQYF
TGTGCCTGGAGTGTACCCGCTAGGGGCCGGGAGCAGTACTTC
>13|-|TRBV20-1|TRBJ2-7|-
CSAIRPQGSEQYF
TGCAGTGCTATACGCCCCCAGGGCAGTGAGCAGTACTTC